This T cell receptor (beta chain) was captured by sequencing in a study of beta chain features in type 1 diabetes. Study findings and constraints: When VDJ junctions were examined, type 1 diabetes patients showed fewer insertions and more deletions. There was a moderate but significant shortening of TCRB CDR3s in all four CD4+ subsets of Type 1 diabetes patients.

Sequencing targeted expressed TCRB transcripts, as all isolated RNA had been reverse transcribed. The repertoire was sequenced with immunoSEQ multiplex PCR; TCRdb's copy has only in-frame clones and lacks some. The data contain around 650,000 clones, around 12% of them singletons. A word on this clone: The antigen is not known.

Markers CD45RO/CCR7/CD25/CD127/CD95/CD27 served to sort CD4+ naive, central memory, regulatory and stem cell-like memory cells. CDR1 is MNHNS, CDR2 SASEGT, per germline. CDR3 size: 14 residues. Deletions cut 6 bases from V and 4 bases from J, with 13 bases between. The material sequenced was naive CD4+ T cells from blood. The clonotype originates from a young man with type 1 diabetes. This sequence joins TRBV6-1 and TRBJ2-1; tentatively, D is TRBD2 (5 bases). This CDR3 is CASRAVGIYNEQFF. The CDR3 DNA reads TGTGCCAGCAGGGCAGTCGGGATTTACAATGAGCAGTTCTTC.